The present T cell receptor beta chain was sequenced within a study of CD8 T cells in Susac syndrome. With random hexamers, about 0.45 to 1 ug RNA was reverse transcribed. TCRdb reprocessed the immunoSEQ multiplex PCR reads with MiXCR, giving one entry per CDR3 protein. The sample holds about 200,000 distinct CDR3 sequences; under 97% are singletons and the top ten take approximately 0.09%. The study sequenced TCR beta in blood CD8+ and CD4+ T cells. The CDR3 is 15 residues long. Per germline, CDR1 SQVTM and CDR2 ANQGSEA. Losses at the gene ends were 4 bases for V and 3 bases for J; bases not matched to a gene: 6. Study results and limitations: Individuals included in the TCR sequencing and HLA analysis were acknowledged by the study to be relatively few in number.

On this clonotype: Its antigen is undetermined.

The TCR originated in a human donor with multiple sclerosis. V and J are TRBV29-1 and TRBJ2-6; TRBD2 matches at 7 bases. Sequences were obtained from CD4+ T cells from PBMCs. The CDR3 DNA sequence: TGCAGCGTTGGCCTGGGGGGGAGTGGGGCCAACGTCCTGACTTTC. Translation gives CSVGLGGSGANVLTF.